These 17 T cell receptor beta chains were sequenced from one sample in a study of blood T cell repertoires in COVID-19. Data came from immunoSEQ multiplex PCR; TCRdb stores just in-frame clones and leaves some out. The repertoire holds around 220,000 clones, roughly 89% seen once, with 6.8% in the top ten. Material for sequencing was PBMCs or T cells enriched from blood (not recorded which). The origin of the receptors is a woman aged 40 to 49 who had recovered from COVID-19.

The chain joins TRBV10-3 to TRBJ2-7; D is possibly TRBD2 (6 bases). Germline assignment: CDR1 ENHRY and CDR2 SYGVKD. V lost 6 bases and J lost 0, with 15 bases in between. The CDR3 has 15 amino acids. Written as DNA, the CDR3 is TGTGCCATCAGCCCACAGGTGGGGGGCTCCTACGAGCAGTACTTC. It is translated as CAISPQVGGSYEQYF.

The rearrangement joins TRBV9 to TRBJ1-3; no firm D call. The germline V gene encodes CDR1 SGDLS and CDR2 YYNGEE. V shed 0 bases and J shed 0 bases, with 13 bases lying between them. The CDR3 spans 17 residues. CDR3 coding DNA: TGTGCCAGCAGCGTAGCTCCTTCGAGTTCCTCTGGAAACACCATATATTTT. This translates into CASSVAPSSSSGNTIYF.

The genes are TRBV27 and TRBJ1-5; possible D gene TRBD1, 6 bases. The CDR3 contains 20 residues. Germline V gives CDR1 MNHEY, CDR2 SMNVEV (reference sequence). Trimming took 0 bases from V and 4 from J, leaving 25 bases between them. In DNA, the CDR3 is TGTGCCAGCAGTTTATCACCTCCCGTGGGACAATCAATGGGGAATCAGCCCCAGCATTTT. Translation: CASSLSPPVGQSMGNQPQHF.

This clone came up once. The V call is TRBV24-1, the J call TRBJ2-1; 8 positions agree with TRBD2. The CDR3 loop spans 16 amino acids. Losses at the gene ends were 4 bases for V and 5 bases for J; bases not matched to a gene: 9. The germline gives CDR1 KGHDR, CDR2 SFDVKD. As DNA, the CDR3 is TGTGCCACCAGTGACCCAAGCGGGAGATTGCACAATGAGCAGTTCTTC. It yields the protein CATSDPSGRLHNEQFF.

This chain uses TRBV5-4 with TRBJ2-3; 9 positions match TRBD2. Trimming took 4 bases from V and 1 from J; bases not matched to a gene: 7. This CDR3 is built from 16 residues. Germline CDR1 is SGHNT and CDR2 is YYREEE (reference sequence). In DNA, the CDR3 is TGTGCCAGCAGCCCCCTAGCGGGAAGGGGCACAGATACGCAGTATTTT. Protein: CASSPLAGRGTDTQYF.

V is TRBV18 and J is TRBJ1-1; 9 positions agree with TRBD1. J gave up 5 bases and V 3 bases, and 1 base lay outside the gene matches. In germline, CDR1 is KGHSH, CDR2 LQKENI. This CDR3 is 13 amino acids long. As DNA, the CDR3 is TGTGCCAGCTCACCCGGGACAGGGACTGAAGCTTTCTTT. Protein: CASSPGTGTEAFF.

CDR3 nucleotide sequence: TGTGCCAGCAGGGTAGCGGGGATAGCAGAGCAGTTCTTC. This encodes CASRVAGIAEQFF. V usage is TRBV7-8 and J usage is TRBJ2-1; 8 bases are a match to TRBD2. Germline V gene lookup returns CDR1 SGHVS and CDR2 FQNEAQ. The ends lost 6 bases at V and 10 bases at J; junction bases unmatched: 8. The CDR3 contains 13 residues.

V gene TRBV6-5 combines with J gene TRBJ1-2, with D possibly matching TRBD1 (6 bases). Trimming took off 7 bases at V and 6 bases at J, with 21 bases between the two ends. The CDR3 is made up of 15 amino acids. Germline CDR1 reads MNHEY; CDR2 reads SVGAGI. CDR3: CASTTAGTYRNGYTF. In DNA, the CDR3 is TGTGCCAGCACCACAGCGGGGACATACCGAAATGGCTACACCTTC.

The chain is built from TRBV7-2 and TRBJ2-5; D is possibly TRBD1 (6 bases). The CDR3 has 12 residues. With 6 bases removed from V and 7 bases from J, the gap between germline ends came to 12 bases. CDR1 and CDR2 (germline): SGHTA, FQGNSA. The CDR3 reads CASSELGGTQYF. The CDR3, as DNA: TGTGCCAGCAGTGAGTTAGGGGGGACCCAGTACTTC.

The rearrangement uses TRBV28 and TRBJ1-2; no reliable D call. The CDR3 runs to 13 residues. Trimming removed 2 bases from V and 8 bases from J, with 12 bases in between. In germline, CDR1 is MDHEN, CDR2 SYDVKM. CDR3 loop: CASSLVLFGGYTF. The CDR3 coding sequence is TGTGCCAGCAGTTTAGTTCTATTCGGGGGCTACACCTTC.

The gene calls are TRBV11-2 and TRBJ2-1; possible D gene TRBD2, 6 bases. CDR1 SGHAT and CDR2 FQNNGV come from the germline V gene. The CDR3 is 15 residues long. Trimming pared 0 bases from V and 3 bases from J, leaving 9 bases between. The CDR3 spells CASSLDSGNYNEQFF. Written as DNA, the CDR3 is TGTGCCAGCAGCTTAGATAGCGGAAACTACAATGAGCAGTTCTTC.

This clone was seen more than once but under ten times. The J gene is TRBJ2-3, the V gene TRBV10-3; 15 positions match TRBD2. The germline CDR1 and CDR2 sequences are ENHRY and SYGVKD. V gave up 3 bases and J gave up 6 bases; unmatched junction bases: 4. The CDR3 sequence is 16 residues long. This CDR3 reads CAISDGLAGGGDTQYF. The CDR3 nucleotides are TGTGCCATCAGTGACGGACTAGCGGGAGGGGGGGATACGCAGTATTTT.

Only one count was recorded for this clone. The chain has TRBV14 and TRBJ1-1; 7 bases line up with TRBD1. The CDR3 is 12 amino acids. Germline-derived CDR1 and CDR2 are SGHDN and FVKESK. With V trimmed by 5 bases and J by 10 bases, 7 bases remained unmatched. In DNA form, the CDR3 reads TGTGCCAGCAGCGCAAGCCAGGGGGGAGCTTTCTTT. Translation gives CASSASQGGAFF.

The V call is TRBV5-1, the J call TRBJ2-5; 10 bases fit TRBD2. Germline trimming cut 0 bases from V and 5 bases from J; bases unmatched to any gene: 7. Germline lookup yields CDR1 SGHRS and CDR2 YFSETQ. The CDR3 covers 16 residues. CDR3 protein: CASSLARASGSETQYF. CDR3 sequence (DNA): TGCGCCAGCAGCTTGGCCAGGGCTAGCGGGAGTGAGACCCAGTACTTC. Drawing the rest from reference TRBV5-1 and TRBJ2-5, the complete variable domain is KAGVTQTPRYLIKTRGQQVTLSCSPISGHRSVSWYQQTPGQGLQFLFEYFSETQRNKGNFPGRFSGRQFSNSRSEMNVSTLELGDSALYLCASSLARASGSETQYFGPGTRLLVL.

A single count supports this clone. V is TRBV6-5 and J is TRBJ2-5, with a tentative D call TRBD2 (5 bases). CDR1 MNHEY and CDR2 SVGAGI come from the germline V gene. The CDR3 sequence is 15 residues long. The V gene lost 5 bases and the J gene lost 2 bases, with 15 bases spanning the gap. The CDR3 loop reads CASSRAPRVQETQYF. The CDR3 region has the DNA TGTGCCAGCAGTCGAGCGCCGAGGGTACAAGAGACCCAGTACTTC.

In its sample, this clone was seen once. The chain carries TRBV5-4 and TRBJ2-1, with D possibly matching TRBD1 (6 bases). The CDR3 extends over 16 amino acids. The germline V gene encodes CDR1 SGHNT and CDR2 YYREEE (reference sequence). V dropped 0 bases and J dropped 5 bases, with 15 bases sitting between them. CDR3 loop: CASSLGKKTGNNEQFF. For the CDR3, the DNA is TGTGCCAGCAGCTTGGGAAAAAAGACAGGAAACAATGAGCAGTTCTTC.

J is TRBJ2-5 and V is TRBV15; 12 nucleotides agree with TRBD2. Germline loops: CDR1 LNHNV, CDR2 YYDKDF (reference sequence). The CDR3 spans 16 residues. Losses at the gene ends were 5 bases for V and 2 bases for J; bases not matched to a gene: 6. The CDR3 is CATSRRTSGIQETQYF. The CDR3 coding sequence is TGTGCCACCAGCCGCCGGACTAGCGGGATACAAGAGACCCAGTACTTC.